What follows are 19 T cell receptor beta chains derived from one specimen sequenced in a study of patients and donors after allogeneic stem cell transplantation. Each CDR3 protein gets one entry after TCRdb re-called the RT-PCR reads with MiXCR. The table includes about 960,000 distinct CDR3 sequences, more than 15% detected once. Sequencing input: blood, either unsorted or a sorted T cell fraction (not recorded which). Receptors originate from a human donor who was either an allogeneic HSCT recipient or a stem cell or donor lymphocyte infusion donor (not recorded which). It is not recorded whose cells these are; they may come from a transplant donor.

This clonotype has only a few counts. This chain uses TRBV20-1 with TRBJ1-5; TRBD1 matches 7 bases. With V trimmed by 2 bases and J by 9 bases, 7 bases remained unmatched. In germline, CDR1 is DFQATT, CDR2 SNEGSKA (reference sequence). CDR3 size: 13 residues. CDR3 bases: TGCAGTGCTAGATTAGACAGGGACGGGCCCCAGCATTTT. Translating it yields CSARLDRDGPQHF.

The J gene is TRBJ2-3, the V gene TRBV2, with 8 bases matching TRBD2. The CDR3 spans 16 residues. Trimming took 4 bases from V and 6 from J; bases not matched to a gene: 12. Per the germline V gene, CDR1 is SNHLY and CDR2 is FYNNEI. The CDR3 nucleotides are TGTGCCAGCAGTGTTATGAACGGGGGGGCGGGGGATACGCAGTATTTT. Translating gives CASSVMNGGAGDTQYF.

The table lists this clonotype with a few counts. The rearrangement uses TRBV10-3 and TRBJ2-1; 10 positions agree with TRBD2. V dropped 2 bases and J dropped 4; count of bases not matched to a gene: 8. This CDR3 is built from 17 residues. Germline assignment: CDR1 ENHRY and CDR2 SYGVKD. The CDR3, as DNA: TGTGCCATCAGTGAGGGGATAAAGACTAGCGGGTACAATGAGCAGTTCTTC. Translating it yields CAISEGIKTSGYNEQFF.

The rearrangement uses TRBV2 and TRBJ2-7, with D perhaps given as TRBD1 or TRBD2 (6 bases each). The V end was cut by 11 bases, the J end by 5 bases, with 16 bases between. Germline V gene lookup returns CDR1 SNHLY and CDR2 FYNNEI. The length of the CDR3 is 12 residues. DNA of the CDR3: TGTGCCGGAGGGGGGCACAACGACGAGCAGTACTTC. Translating gives CAGGGHNDEQYF.

J is TRBJ2-2 and V is TRBV3-1; D is ambiguous. This CDR3 region has 14 residues. From germline, CDR1 is LGHDT and CDR2 YNNKEL (reference sequence). Trimming stripped 6 bases from V and 6 bases from J, with 14 bases between. Written as DNA, the CDR3 is TGTGCCAGCAGGCGACTCCGCAGCCCCGGGGAGCTGTTTTTT. Translated: CASRRLRSPGELFF.

The DNA of the CDR3 is TGTGCCAGCAGTCGGGACGGAAACACCGGGGAGCTGTTTTTT. Its translation is CASSRDGNTGELFF. The chain carries TRBV12-3 or TRBV12-4 and TRBJ2-2; D might be TRBD1 or TRBD2, each matching 5 bases. The CDR3 consists of 14 residues. V was clipped by 5 bases and J by 2 bases, with 9 bases between them.

The V and J genes are TRBV6-2 or TRBV6-3 and TRBJ1-6, with no clear D. The V and J ends lost 6 bases and 9 bases respectively, with 18 bases between them. The CDR3 is 15 residues long. Germline lookup yields CDR1 MNHEY and CDR2 SVGEGT. CDR3 region: CASSHFTGSSSPLHF. The CDR3 coding sequence is TGTGCCAGCAGCCACTTCACGGGGAGTAGTTCACCCCTCCACTTT.

This sequence joins TRBV7-2 and TRBJ1-2; D is unresolved. The CDR3 totals 16 residues. Germline lookup yields CDR1 SGHTA and CDR2 FQGNSA. Trimming removed 3 bases at V and 6 bases at J, with 20 bases between. The CDR3 spells CASSFTPSSGYHGYTF. The CDR3 nucleotides read TGTGCCAGCAGCTTCACCCCATCCTCCGGGTACCATGGCTACACCTTC.

This clonotype has only a few counts. The V call is TRBV11-2, the J call TRBJ2-3; no reliable D call. The CDR3 loop spans 19 amino acids. Trimming cost V 1 base and J 5 bases, with 25 bases left between them. Germline CDR1 reads SGHAT; CDR2 reads FQNNGV. The DNA of the CDR3 is TGTGCCAGCAGCTTAGTTCGGGCCACGGCCGGGCCAGGAGAAGATACGCAGTATTTT. Protein: CASSLVRATAGPGEDTQYF.

This clonotype showed up just a few times. V gene TRBV6-6 combines with J gene TRBJ2-3; 8 nucleotides agree with TRBD2. Trimming at V came to 8 bases and at J to 4 bases, leaving 5 bases not matched to a gene. Germline V gene sequence: CDR1 MNHNY, CDR2 SVGAGI (reference sequence). This CDR3 has 13 residues. The CDR3 here is CASVGGVADTQYF. The CDR3 nucleotides read TGTGCCAGCGTCGGGGGGGTGGCAGATACGCAGTATTTT.

CDR3 sequence reads: CASSYGTGGTETQYF. CDR3 in DNA: TGTGCCAGCAGTTACGGTACAGGGGGGACGGAGACCCAGTACTTC. The V gene is TRBV6-5, the J gene TRBJ2-5; 8 bases agree with TRBD1. Germline V gene data show CDR1 as MNHEY and CDR2 as SVGAGI. After removal of 2 bases from V and 5 bases from J, the junction contained 7 bases not matched to a gene. CDR3 length equals 15 residues.

The chain employs TRBV2 and TRBJ2-7; TRBD1 agrees at 7 bases. Per germline, CDR1 SNHLY and CDR2 FYNNEI. The CDR3 sequence is 16 residues long. Trimming at V came to 4 bases and at J to 1 base, leaving 10 bases not matched to a gene. This CDR3 reads CASSAGTVFPSYEQYF. As DNA, the CDR3 is TGTGCCAGCAGTGCGGGGACAGTTTTCCCTTCCTACGAGCAGTACTTC. The full variable domain, its missing parts supplied by reference TRBV2 and TRBJ2-7, is EPEVTQTPSHQVTQMGQEVILRCVPISNHLYFYWYRQILGQKVEFLVSFYNNEISEKSEIFDDQFSVERPDGSNFTLKIRSTKLEDSAMYFCASSAGTVFPSYEQYFGPGTRLTVT.

This clonotype was detected only a few times. This chain joins TRBV20-1 and TRBJ2-7, with 7 positions matching TRBD2. The CDR3 covers 14 residues. The J segment lost 4 bases and the V segment lost 6 bases, leaving 12 bases of the junction unmatched. Germline V gene lookup returns CDR1 DFQATT and CDR2 SNEGSKA (reference sequence). CDR3 in DNA: TGCAGTGCCCGAGGGGACTACCTCTCTTACGAGCAGTACTTC. Its protein product is CSARGDYLSYEQYF.

In nucleotides, the CDR3 is TGTGCCAGCAGTTTAAGGGGGGGAGGCAAAAACATTCAGTACTTC. This gives the protein CASSLRGGGKNIQYF. The rearrangement joins TRBV12-3 or TRBV12-4 to TRBJ2-4; D perhaps matches TRBD2 (7 bases). Trimming took 2 bases from V and 3 from J, leaving 11 bases between them. This CDR3 contains 15 residues.

This clonotype was seen only a few times. V is TRBV18 and J is TRBJ2-6; a possible D gene is TRBD1 (5 bases). This CDR3 is 17 amino acids long. V gave up 3 bases and J gave up 2 bases, with 14 bases separating them. The germline V gene has CDR1 KGHSH and CDR2 LQKENI. CDR3 in amino acids: CASSPIQQVAGANVLTF. In DNA, the CDR3 is TGTGCCAGCTCACCTATCCAACAGGTCGCTGGGGCCAACGTCCTGACTTTC.

The chain has TRBV10-3 and TRBJ2-2, with 8 bases that match TRBD1. The length of the CDR3 is 13 residues. The V gene end was trimmed by 10 bases and the J gene end by 3 bases; junction bases not matched to a gene: 4. Germline V gene lookup returns CDR1 ENHRY and CDR2 SYGVKD. CDR3 loop: CATGTGDTGELFF. Written as DNA, the CDR3 is TGTGCCACAGGGACAGGAGACACCGGGGAGCTGTTTTTT.

This clonotype was found a few times. This chain links TRBV9 with TRBJ1-5; no clear D gene. V was cut by 4 bases and J by 1 base, with 6 bases left in between. This CDR3 is built from 13 residues. In germline, CDR1 is SGDLS, CDR2 YYNGEE. The CDR3 coding sequence is TGTGCCAGCAGCAAAAGCAGCAATCAGCCCCAGCATTTT. This translates into CASSKSSNQPQHF.

The rearrangement joins TRBV7-9 to TRBJ2-3; 7 bases align to TRBD2. The germline V gene has CDR1 SEHNR and CDR2 FQNEAQ (reference sequence). After removal of 2 bases from V and 4 bases from J, the junction contained 12 bases not matched to a gene. The CDR3 totals 17 residues. Written as DNA, the CDR3 is TGTGCCAGCAGCTTAATCTTACGGGGCGGGAGTGCAGATACGCAGTATTTT. As protein: CASSLILRGGSADTQYF.

This chain uses TRBV3-1 with TRBJ1-3; the D is unclear. Germline CDR1 is LGHDT and CDR2 is YNNKEL (reference sequence). The CDR3 has 16 amino acids. V lost 2 bases and J 3 bases, leaving 14 bases between the germline ends. The CDR3 nucleotides are TGTGCCAGCAGCCAATCCCCTGTGGAAGGTGGAAACACCATATATTTT. Residues: CASSQSPVEGGNTIYF.